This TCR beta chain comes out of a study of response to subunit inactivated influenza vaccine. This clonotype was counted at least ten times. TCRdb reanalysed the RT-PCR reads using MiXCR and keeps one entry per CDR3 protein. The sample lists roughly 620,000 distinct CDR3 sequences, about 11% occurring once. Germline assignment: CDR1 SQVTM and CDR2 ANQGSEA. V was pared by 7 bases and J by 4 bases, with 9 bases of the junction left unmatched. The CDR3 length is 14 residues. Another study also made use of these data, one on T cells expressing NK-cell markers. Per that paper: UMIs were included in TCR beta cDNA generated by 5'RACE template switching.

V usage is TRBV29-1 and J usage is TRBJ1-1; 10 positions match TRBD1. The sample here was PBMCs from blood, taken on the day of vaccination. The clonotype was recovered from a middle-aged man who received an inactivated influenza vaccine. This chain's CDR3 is CSGNRGQGTTEAFF. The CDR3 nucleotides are TGCAGCGGAAACAGGGGACAGGGGACCACTGAAGCTTTCTTT.